These 21 T cell receptor beta chains share one sample of origin, sequenced in a study of blood T cell repertoires in COVID-19. Assay: immunoSEQ multiplex PCR; the TCRdb copy retains only in-frame clones and omits some. The table lists over 200,000 clones, around 85% of them singletons, with approximately 5% in the top ten. What was sequenced was peripheral blood. Receptors originate from a human donor in a cohort sampled during active COVID-19.

V usage is TRBV28 and J usage is TRBJ2-4, with a possible D match to TRBD2 (6 bases). Germline values: CDR1 MDHEN, CDR2 SYDVKM. The CDR3 is made up of 15 amino acids. The V end lost 3 bases, the J end lost 5 bases, and 14 bases lay between the germline ends. In nucleotides, the CDR3 is TGTGCCAGCAGTTTGGGAGGCAGCAGTGAAAACATTCAGTACTTC. It codes for CASSLGGSSENIQYF.

About this clone: This same CDR3 is encoded by further DNA sequences in the sample. The chain links TRBV27 to TRBJ1-2; D is ambiguous. The V gene's germline CDR1 is MNHEY and CDR2 SMNVEV (reference sequence). V lost 2 bases to trimming and J lost 4 bases, with 8 bases between them. The length of the CDR3 is 13 residues. The DNA of the CDR3 is TGTGCCAGCAGTTTAATGACGGGCTATGGCTACACCTTC. It encodes CASSLMTGYGYTF.

The chain employs TRBV14 and TRBJ2-1, with 9 bases that match TRBD2. The CDR3 runs to 16 residues. Trimming took 4 bases from V and 5 from J; bases not matched to a gene: 9. Germline assignment: CDR1 SGHDN and CDR2 FVKESK. The CDR3 DNA follows: TGTGCCAGCAGCCTACGACTAGCGGCGAACCACAATGAGCAGTTCTTC. Translation: CASSLRLAANHNEQFF.

V and J are TRBV4-1 and TRBJ2-7, with TRBD2 matching 9 bases. Per the germline V gene, CDR1 is MGHRA and CDR2 is YSYEKL. V shed 3 bases and J 5 bases; nucleotides not matched to a gene: 5. The CDR3 length is 14 residues. CDR3 sequence reads: CASSQREGDNEQYF. In DNA, the CDR3 is TGCGCCAGCAGCCAGCGGGAGGGAGATAACGAGCAGTACTTC.

The chain has TRBV9 and TRBJ2-3, with 11 bases lining up with TRBD2. J gave up 3 bases and V 4 bases, and 4 bases lay outside the gene matches. In germline, CDR1 is SGDLS, CDR2 YYNGEE. The length of the CDR3 is 15 residues. The CDR3 region is CASSSRTSGTDTQYF. CDR3 bases: TGTGCCAGCAGCTCCCGGACTAGCGGGACAGATACGCAGTATTTT.

V usage is TRBV4-2 and J usage is TRBJ1-3; a possible D gene is TRBD1 (5 bases). Per germline, CDR1 LGHNA and CDR2 YNFKEQ. The CDR3 consists of 14 residues. Trimming shortened V by 3 bases and J by 2 bases, and 8 bases separated the two germline ends. This chain's CDR3 is CASSQAGTGNTIYF. The CDR3 nucleotides are TGTGCCAGCAGCCAGGCAGGGACTGGAAACACCATATATTTT.

The CDR3 region is CASTYRGRSYNEQFF. The CDR3 DNA is TGTGCCAGCACCTATCGCGGCCGCTCCTACAATGAGCAGTTCTTC. This chain connects TRBV28 to TRBJ2-1; no clear D gene. The CDR3 has 15 amino acids. The ends were cut back, 7 bases at V and 0 bases at J, with 13 bases in the middle. Per the germline V gene, CDR1 is MDHEN and CDR2 is SYDVKM.

V and J are TRBV9 and TRBJ1-2, with no clear D. V lost 0 bases and J lost 1, with 10 bases in between. Germline CDR1 SGDLS, CDR2 YYNGEE. The CDR3 is made up of 15 amino acids. In DNA, the CDR3 is TGTGCCAGCAGCGTAGTAGGAGAATTTAACTATGGCTACACCTTC. Protein product: CASSVVGEFNYGYTF.

The V call is TRBV7-2, the J call TRBJ1-6, with a weak D call TRBD1 (6 bases). Germline CDR1 and CDR2: SGHTA and FQGNSA. V dropped 5 bases and J dropped 7 bases, with 15 bases sitting between them. The CDR3 is 15 residues long. The CDR3 is CASSNQGLGNSPLHF. Written as DNA, the CDR3 is TGTGCCAGCAGCAATCAGGGGTTGGGGAATTCACCCCTCCACTTT.

This chain connects TRBV5-1 to TRBJ2-7; TRBD1 matches 12 bases. The CDR3 consists of 16 residues. V dropped 0 bases and J dropped 6; count of bases not matched to a gene: 7. Germline CDR1 is SGHRS and CDR2 is YFSETQ. The CDR3 DNA reads as TGCGCCAGCAGCTTGGCGGGGACAGGGGGCCTCATCGAGCAGTACTTC. Its protein product is CASSLAGTGGLIEQYF.

The chain employs TRBV4-2 and TRBJ1-5, with 7 positions matching TRBD1. The CDR3 sequence is 16 residues long. V shed 3 bases, J shed 3 bases, and the junction held 8 bases outside the gene matches. Germline CDR1 reads LGHNA; CDR2 reads YNFKEQ. The CDR3 region has the DNA TGTGCCAGCAGCCACCATGGACAGGTCCTCAATCAGCCCCAGCATTTT. Translating gives CASSHHGQVLNQPQHF.

The chain links TRBV5-5 to TRBJ1-2, with a weak D call TRBD1 (5 bases). This CDR3 has 15 amino acids. In germline, CDR1 is SGHKS, CDR2 YYEKEE (reference sequence). The germline V and J ends were trimmed by 2 bases and 5 bases, with 16 bases remaining between them. CDR3 in amino acids: CASSLPLTGIYGYTF. The CDR3 DNA sequence: TGTGCCAGCAGCTTACCCTTAACAGGAATTTATGGCTACACCTTC.

V and J are TRBV19 and TRBJ1-2; maybe TRBD1 (5 bases). V shed 5 bases and J shed 7 bases, with 17 bases lying between them. CDR1 and CDR2 from the germline V gene are LNHDA and SQIVND (reference sequence). The CDR3 totals 14 residues. The CDR3 is CASSDRRTIGGYTF. The DNA for the CDR3 is TGTGCCAGTAGTGACAGAAGAACTATAGGTGGCTACACCTTC.

This sequence joins TRBV10-3 and TRBJ2-7, with 14 bases matching TRBD2. The CDR3 is 15 amino acids. The germline gives CDR1 ENHRY, CDR2 SYGVKD. With 1 base clipped from V and 5 bases from J, the junction kept 1 base outside the gene matches. DNA of the CDR3: TGTGCCATCAGTGAGTGGGGACTAGCGGGAGACGAGCAGTACTTC. Translating gives CAISEWGLAGDEQYF.

This clone has only a few counts. The chain combines TRBV27 with TRBJ2-3, with 9 bases lining up with TRBD2. Germline lookup yields CDR1 MNHEY and CDR2 SMNVEV (reference sequence). This CDR3 is 15 amino acids long. Trimming at V came to 4 bases and at J to 5 bases, leaving 7 bases not matched to a gene. The CDR3 region is CASSSSGGRGDTQYF. For the CDR3, the DNA is TGTGCCAGCAGTTCCAGCGGGGGGCGCGGAGATACGCAGTATTTT.

The chain couples TRBV5-4 to TRBJ1-2; 7 bases align to TRBD1. Per germline, CDR1 SGHNT and CDR2 YYREEE (reference sequence). This CDR3 has 14 amino acids. V gave up 5 bases and J gave up 5 bases; unmatched junction bases: 9. The CDR3 nucleotides are TGTGCCAGCAGACAGACAGGGACGACATATGGCTACACCTTC. This translates into CASRQTGTTYGYTF.

Concerning this clone itself: The sample contains more than one DNA sequence encoding this CDR3. The chain uses TRBV6-5 and TRBJ2-1; no reliable D call. Trimming removed 2 bases at V and 4 bases at J, with 6 bases between. This CDR3 contains 13 residues. Germline V gives CDR1 MNHEY, CDR2 SVGAGI. CDR3 in DNA: TGTGCCAGCAGTTACGGGCGATACAATGAGCAGTTCTTC. Its protein is CASSYGRYNEQFF.

This clone turned up a few times. The chain is built from TRBV4-1 and TRBJ1-1, with D uncertain. The CDR3 runs 16 residues. The germline gives CDR1 MGHRA, CDR2 YSYEKL. Trimming removed 2 bases at V and 0 bases at J, with 13 bases between. The DNA for the CDR3 is TGCGCCAGCAGCCAATTCTCTCAGACACTGAACACTGAAGCTTTCTTT. Protein product: CASSQFSQTLNTEAFF.

This clone was seen a single time. V usage is TRBV9 and J usage is TRBJ2-3; 11 positions match TRBD2. J lost 4 bases, V lost 3 bases, and 10 bases had no gene match. The CDR3 consists of 17 residues. Germline V gene lookup returns CDR1 SGDLS and CDR2 YYNGEE. DNA of the CDR3: TGTGCCAGCAGCGACTCAACTAGCGGGAGCTTTTCAGATACGCAGTATTTT. The encoded protein is CASSDSTSGSFSDTQYF.

This clone was counted only a few times. The chain links TRBV5-8 to TRBJ2-1, with D uncertain. Germline CDR1 reads SGHTS; CDR2 reads YDEGEE. V lost 0 bases to trimming and J lost 10 bases, with 5 bases between them. The CDR3 is made up of 11 amino acids. The CDR3 sequence is CASSLGREQFF. Here the CDR3 DNA reads TGTGCCAGCAGCTTGGGGCGGGAGCAGTTCTTC.

This clone was counted only a few times. The rearrangement uses TRBV7-3 and TRBJ2-7, with D perhaps matching TRBD1 (5 bases). The CDR3 is made up of 13 amino acids. CDR1 and CDR2 (germline): SGHTA, FQGTGA. Trimming took off 0 bases at V and 6 bases at J, with 9 bases between the two ends. CDR3 in amino acids: CASSLTARAEQYF. The CDR3 DNA sequence: TGTGCCAGCAGCTTAACGGCCAGGGCCGAGCAGTACTTC.